This TCR beta chain was documented in a study of CD8 T cells in Susac syndrome. Points on this clonotype: Its specificity is not known.

Study findings and constraints: The study's TCR sequencing and HLA analysis drew on a certain number of individuals. That number was acknowledged as relatively small.

Reverse transcription of roughly 0.45 to 1 ug RNA was carried out with random hexamers. An immunoSEQ multiplex PCR amplified TCR beta CDR3 over 54 Vbeta and 13 Jbeta. Each CDR3 protein gets one entry after TCRdb re-called the immunoSEQ multiplex PCR reads with MiXCR. The repertoire has 150,000 to 160,000 distinct CDR3 sequences, around 96% of them found once; the top ten carry roughly 0.21%. Negative isolation yielded CD8+ and CD4+ T cells; FACS enriched TEMRA cells. Input material: CD8+ T cells from PBMCs. This clonotype was obtained from a human donor with multiple sclerosis.

CDR3 DNA sequence: TGTGCCAGCAGTTTCGTACTCTGGGCAGGACAGGGGTATGGCTACACCTTC. It translates to CASSFVLWAGQGYGYTF. The J gene is TRBJ1-2, the V gene TRBV12-3 or TRBV12-4, with 9 bases matching TRBD1. This CDR3 is 17 amino acids long. V lost 3 bases, J lost 5 bases, and 13 bases stayed unmatched.